What follows is one TCR beta chain and its context. Its antigen is currently unknown. The data derive from a study of cytomegalovirus exposure and HLA in healthy donors. CDR1 MNHEY and CDR2 SVGAGI come from the germline V gene. Trimming removed 2 bases from V and 2 bases from J; junction bases left unmatched: 8. The CDR3 totals 16 residues. Overall study findings and caveats: In a later analysis, a genetic analysis reported fewer productive-TCR N-insertions in an Asian-associated ancestry cluster than the cohort average. About 87% or about 30% of the time was how often most TCR beta V segments were productive, according to an earlier analysis.

Primers for the PCR totalled 60 Vbeta and 13 Jbeta. Sequenced by immunoSEQ multiplex PCR; TCRdb stores in-frame clones only, minus some. The data hold around 90,000 clones, with around nine tenths observed a single time. The chain uses TRBV6-5 and TRBJ2-7; TRBD2 agrees at 8 bases. Material: PBMCs. This clonotype was obtained from a man under 40 in good health and CMV-seropositive. DNA for the CDR3: TGTGCCAGCAGTTACCTAAGCGGGAGAAGTACCTACGAGCAGTACTTC. Translating gives CASSYLSGRSTYEQYF.